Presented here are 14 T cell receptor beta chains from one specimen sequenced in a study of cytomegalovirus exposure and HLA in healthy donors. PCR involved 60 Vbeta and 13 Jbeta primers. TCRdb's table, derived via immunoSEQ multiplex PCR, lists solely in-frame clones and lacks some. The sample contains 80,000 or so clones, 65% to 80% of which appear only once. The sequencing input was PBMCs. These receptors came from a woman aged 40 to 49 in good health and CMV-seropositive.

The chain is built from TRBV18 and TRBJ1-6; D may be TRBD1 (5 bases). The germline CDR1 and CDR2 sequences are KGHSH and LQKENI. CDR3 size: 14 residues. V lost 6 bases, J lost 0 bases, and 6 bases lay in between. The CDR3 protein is CASSRDSYNSPLHF. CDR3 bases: TGTGCCAGCTCCAGGGACTCCTATAATTCACCCCTCCACTTT.

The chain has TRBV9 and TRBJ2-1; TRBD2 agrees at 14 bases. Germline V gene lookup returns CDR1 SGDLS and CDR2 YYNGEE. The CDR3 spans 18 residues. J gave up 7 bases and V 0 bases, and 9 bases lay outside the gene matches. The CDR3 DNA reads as TGTGCCAGCAGCGTAGGACTAGCGGGGGGGCCGGGCGGGAATGAGCAGTTCTTC. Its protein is CASSVGLAGGPGGNEQFF. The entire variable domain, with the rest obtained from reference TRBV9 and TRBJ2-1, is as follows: DSGVTQTPKHLITATGQRVTLRCSPRSGDLSVYWYQQSLDQGLQFLIQYYNGEERAKGNILERFSAQQFPDLHSELNLSSLELGDSALYFCASSVGLAGGPGGNEQFFGPGTRLTVL.

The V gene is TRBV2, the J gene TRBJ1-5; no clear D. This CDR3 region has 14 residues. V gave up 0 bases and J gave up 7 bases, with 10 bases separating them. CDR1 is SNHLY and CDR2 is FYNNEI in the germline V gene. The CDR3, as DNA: TGTGCCAGCAGTGAAGCCATGGCGAGGCAGCCCCAGCATTTT. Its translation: CASSEAMARQPQHF. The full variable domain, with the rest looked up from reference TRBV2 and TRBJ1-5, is EPEVTQTPSHQVTQMGQEVILRCVPISNHLYFYWYRQILGQKVEFLVSFYNNEISEKSEIFDDQFSVERPDGSNFTLKIRSTKLEDSAMYFCASSEAMARQPQHFGDGTRLSIL.

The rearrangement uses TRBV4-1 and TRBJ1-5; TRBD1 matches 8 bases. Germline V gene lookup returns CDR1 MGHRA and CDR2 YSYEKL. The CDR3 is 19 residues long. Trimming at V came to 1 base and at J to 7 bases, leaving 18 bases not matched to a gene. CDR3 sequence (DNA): TGCGCCAGCAGCCAAGTGGTATCTCGGACCGGGACAGGCTTACAGCCCCAGCATTTT. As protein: CASSQVVSRTGTGLQPQHF.

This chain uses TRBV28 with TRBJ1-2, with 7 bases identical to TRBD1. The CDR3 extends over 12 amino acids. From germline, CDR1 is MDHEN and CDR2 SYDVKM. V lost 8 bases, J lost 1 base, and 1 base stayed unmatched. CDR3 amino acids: CASRDSNYGYTF. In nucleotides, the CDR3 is TGTGCCAGCCGGGACAGTAACTATGGCTACACCTTC.

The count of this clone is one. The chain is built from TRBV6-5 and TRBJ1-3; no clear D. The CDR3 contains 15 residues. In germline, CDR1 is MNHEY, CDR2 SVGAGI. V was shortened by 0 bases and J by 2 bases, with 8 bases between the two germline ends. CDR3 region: CASSYSITAGNTIYF. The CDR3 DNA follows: TGTGCCAGCAGTTACTCGATAACAGCTGGAAACACCATATATTTT.

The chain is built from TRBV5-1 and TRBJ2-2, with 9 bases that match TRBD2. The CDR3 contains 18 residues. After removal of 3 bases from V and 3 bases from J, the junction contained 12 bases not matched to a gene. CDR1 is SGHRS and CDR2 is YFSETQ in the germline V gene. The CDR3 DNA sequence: TGCGCCAGCAGCTCCTATGCTGTAGCGGGGGACTACACCGGGGAGCTGTTTTTT. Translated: CASSSYAVAGDYTGELFF.

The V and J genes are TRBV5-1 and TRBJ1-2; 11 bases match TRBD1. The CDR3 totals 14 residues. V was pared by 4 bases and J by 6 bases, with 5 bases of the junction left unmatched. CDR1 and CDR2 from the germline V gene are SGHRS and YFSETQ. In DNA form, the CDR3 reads TGCGCCAGCAGCCCCCAGGGACAGGGGGATGGCTACACCTTC. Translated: CASSPQGQGDGYTF.

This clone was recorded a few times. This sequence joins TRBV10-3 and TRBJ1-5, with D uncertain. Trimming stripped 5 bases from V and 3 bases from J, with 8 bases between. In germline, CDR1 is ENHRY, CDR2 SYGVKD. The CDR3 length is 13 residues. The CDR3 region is CAISSEINQPQHF. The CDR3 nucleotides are TGTGCCATCAGTTCTGAGATCAATCAGCCCCAGCATTTT.

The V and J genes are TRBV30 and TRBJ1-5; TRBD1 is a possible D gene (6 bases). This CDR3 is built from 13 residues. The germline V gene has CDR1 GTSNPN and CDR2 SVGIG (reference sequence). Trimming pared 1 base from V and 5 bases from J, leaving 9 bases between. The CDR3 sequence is CAWSESGDQPQHF. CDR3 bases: TGTGCCTGGAGTGAGTCAGGGGATCAGCCCCAGCATTTT.

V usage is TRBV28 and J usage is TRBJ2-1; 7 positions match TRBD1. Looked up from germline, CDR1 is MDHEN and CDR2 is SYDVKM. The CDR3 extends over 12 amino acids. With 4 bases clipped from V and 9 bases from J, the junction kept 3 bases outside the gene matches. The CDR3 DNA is TGTGCCAGCAGTTCCCCAGGGGGTGAGCAGTTCTTC. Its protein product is CASSSPGGEQFF.

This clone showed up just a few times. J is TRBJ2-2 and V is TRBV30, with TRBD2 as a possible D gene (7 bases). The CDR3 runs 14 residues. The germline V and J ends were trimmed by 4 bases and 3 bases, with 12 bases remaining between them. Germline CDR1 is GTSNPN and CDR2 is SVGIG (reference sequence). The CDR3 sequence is CAWNRGAYTGELFF. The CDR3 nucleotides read TGTGCCTGGAACCGGGGGGCGTACACCGGGGAGCTGTTTTTT.

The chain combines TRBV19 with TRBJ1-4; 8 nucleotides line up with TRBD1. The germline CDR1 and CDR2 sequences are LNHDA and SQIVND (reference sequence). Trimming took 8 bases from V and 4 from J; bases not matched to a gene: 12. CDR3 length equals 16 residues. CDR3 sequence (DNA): TGTGCCAGTTCACCGGACAGGGAGAGGGGTAATGAAAAACTGTTTTTT. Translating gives CASSPDRERGNEKLFF.

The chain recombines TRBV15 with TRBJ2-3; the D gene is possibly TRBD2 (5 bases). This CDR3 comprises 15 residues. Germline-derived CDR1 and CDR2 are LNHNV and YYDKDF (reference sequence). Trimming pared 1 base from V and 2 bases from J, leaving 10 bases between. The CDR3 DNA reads TGTGCCACCAGCAGAGTGGCGACTAACACAGATACGCAGTATTTT. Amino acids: CATSRVATNTDTQYF.